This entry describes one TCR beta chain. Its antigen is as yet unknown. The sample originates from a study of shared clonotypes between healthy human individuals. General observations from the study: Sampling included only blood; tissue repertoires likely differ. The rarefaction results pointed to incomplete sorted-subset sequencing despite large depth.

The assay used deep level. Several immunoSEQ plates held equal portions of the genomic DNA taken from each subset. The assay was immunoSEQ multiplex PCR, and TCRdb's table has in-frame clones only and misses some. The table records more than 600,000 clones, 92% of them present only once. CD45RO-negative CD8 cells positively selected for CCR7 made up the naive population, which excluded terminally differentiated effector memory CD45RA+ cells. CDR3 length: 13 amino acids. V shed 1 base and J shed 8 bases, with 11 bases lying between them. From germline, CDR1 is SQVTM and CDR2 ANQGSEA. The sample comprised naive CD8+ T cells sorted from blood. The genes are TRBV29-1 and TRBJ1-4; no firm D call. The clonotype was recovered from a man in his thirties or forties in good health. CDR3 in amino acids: CSVEGRKDEKLFF. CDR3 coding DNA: TGCAGCGTTGAAGGGAGAAAGGACGAAAAACTGTTTTTT.